Listed below are T cell receptor beta chains from one sample, sequenced in a study of cytomegalovirus exposure and HLA in healthy donors. Sequencing used immunoSEQ multiplex PCR; TCRdb keeps in-frame clones, though not all of them. The repertoire consists of around 130,000 clones, with roughly four fifths occurring once and the leading ten covering approximately 1.8%. The sequencing sample was made of PBMCs. These receptors were obtained from a man aged 40-49 years in good health and CMV-seronegative. Both conserved end residues are trimmed from each CDR3. The order of the fields is J gene, V gene, CDR3 protein.

>TRBJ2-1|TRBV6-4
ASSPQRESYNEQF
>TRBJ2-7|TRBV9
ASSSGRDSYEQY
>TRBJ1-3|TRBV30
AWSMGTGNTIY
>TRBJ2-3|TRBV7-8
ASDRGRVGTDTQY
>TRBJ2-5|TRBV4-1
ASSLTGLETQY
>TRBJ1-1|TRBV4-1
ASSQGPSRNTEAF
>TRBJ1-5|TRBV30
AWSPYLNQPQH
>TRBJ1-1|TRBV7-2
ASSLALNTEAF
>TRBJ1-2|TRBV12-5
ASGSGDGYT
>TRBJ2-3|TRBV7-3
ASSFFRASSTDTQY
>TRBJ1-5|TRBV30
AWSNSDSHQPQH